One sample yielded the 8 T cell receptor beta chains listed below, sequenced in a study of T cell repertoires in cytomegalovirus infection. TCRdb redid the calling of the reads with MiXCR, one entry per CDR3 protein. The table lists 150,000 to 200,000 distinct CDR3 sequences, approximately 20% of them singletons. The sequenced material came from PBMCs. The receptors were sampled from a human donor in good health (CMV status not recorded). Some clones in this sample may be carry-over from other donors' samples.

The chain's CDR3 is CASRRGRTGSSYEQYF. DNA for the CDR3: TGTGCCAGCAGGCGAGGACGGACAGGGAGCTCCTACGAGCAGTACTTC. The V call is TRBV6-2 or TRBV6-3, the J call TRBJ2-7; 8 bases agree with TRBD1. Per germline, CDR1 MNHEY and CDR2 SVGEGT. V lost 6 bases and J lost 0; bases outside the gene matches: 10. The CDR3 consists of 16 residues.

V is TRBV20-1 and J is TRBJ2-5, with D possibly matching TRBD1 (6 bases). Germline V lookup: CDR1 DFQATT, CDR2 SNEGSKA (reference sequence). V was cut by 4 bases and J by 5 bases, with 11 bases left in between. This CDR3 spans 12 amino acids. The CDR3 bases are TGCAGTGCTATTCAAGGGGGTGAGACCCAGTACTTC. It translates to CSAIQGGETQYF.

The chain couples TRBV6-2 or TRBV6-3 to TRBJ2-1, with D possibly TRBD2 on 5 matching bases. The V and J ends lost 0 bases and 8 bases respectively, with 14 bases between them. Germline lookup yields CDR1 MNHEY and CDR2 SVGEGT. This CDR3 is built from 15 residues. Here the CDR3 DNA reads TGTGCCAGCAGTTACTCGGGCCGTGGAGGCGATGAGCAGTTCTTC. Its translation is CASSYSGRGGDEQFF.

This clonotype showed up just a few times. The J gene is TRBJ2-1, the V gene TRBV7-2, with 11 bases lining up with TRBD2. Germline CDR1 reads SGHTA; CDR2 reads FQGNSA. V lost 1 base to trimming and J lost 4 bases; unmatched junction nucleotides: 6. The CDR3 is 17 residues long. The CDR3 sequence is CASSLVSSGGSYNEQFF. CDR3 coding DNA: TGTGCCAGCAGCTTAGTGTCTAGCGGGGGGTCATACAATGAGCAGTTCTTC. The complete variable domain, with remaining parts taken from reference TRBV7-2 and TRBJ2-1, reads GAGVSQSPSNKVTEKGKDVELRCDPISGHTALYWYRQSLGQGLEFLIYFQGNSAPDKSGLPSDRFSAERTGGSVSTLTIQRTQQEDSAVYLCASSLVSSGGSYNEQFFGPGTRLTVL.

As concerns this clonotype: The junction does not match germline at one end; this may be a read error. The CDR3 region is CASSSYGVANLFGF. CDR3 sequence (DNA): TGTGCCAGCAGTTCATACGGGGTGGCTAACCTTTTCGGCTTC. The V gene is TRBV6-2 or TRBV6-3, the J gene TRBJ1-2; D is unclear. CDR1 and CDR2 (germline): MNHEY, SVGEGT. CDR3 length: 14 amino acids.

The chain joins TRBV28 to TRBJ2-2; 8 positions match TRBD2. Germline-derived CDR1 and CDR2 are MDHEN and SYDVKM. V lost 7 bases to trimming and J lost 4 bases; unmatched junction nucleotides: 8. The CDR3 runs to 15 residues. The CDR3 loop reads CASNLSGAPTGELFF. In DNA, the CDR3 is TGTGCCAGCAACCTTAGCGGGGCCCCCACCGGGGAGCTGTTTTTT.

This clonotype occurred once. Compared with germline, one end of the junction differs, possibly owing to a read error. The rearrangement uses TRBV7-4 and TRBJ2-1; 8 positions match TRBD2. Germline values: CDR1 SGHVT, CDR2 SQSDAQ. The length of the CDR3 is 17 residues. The CDR3 is CGSSLGRGLVSYNEQFF. CDR3 bases: TGTGGCAGCAGCTTAGGAAGGGGACTAGTGAGCTACAATGAGCAGTTCTTC. Drawing the rest from reference TRBV7-4 and TRBJ2-1, the complete variable domain is GAGVSQSPRYKVAKRGRDVALRCDSISGHVTLYWYRQTLGQGSEVLTYSQSDAQRDKSGRPSGRFSAERPERSVSTLKIQRTEQGDSAVYLCGSSLGRGLVSYNEQFFGPGTRLTVL.

This clonotype was seen repeatedly, ten times or more. The chain carries TRBV28 and TRBJ2-5, with TRBD1 matching over 8 bases. CDR1 is MDHEN and CDR2 is SYDVKM in the germline V gene. This CDR3 has 15 amino acids. Germline trimming cut 4 bases from V and 5 bases from J; bases unmatched to any gene: 9. CDR3 nucleotides: TGTGCCAGCAGTTCACCGACAGGGGTGTGGGAGACCCAGTACTTC. Its protein is CASSSPTGVWETQYF.